The next 13 T cell receptor beta chains were all read from a single sample in a study of cytomegalovirus exposure and HLA in healthy donors (dated 2017 in TCRdb). Libraries were constructed by the immunoSEQ multiplex PCR assay. TCRdb took this table from immuneACCESS and kept in-frame rearrangements with V and J called. Such tables lack part of the clones; where checked against another copy, unresolved V genes explain under half of the gap, and the rest is unexplained. This sample comprises around 70,000 clones, roughly 94% of them detected only once. The top ten clones comprise 1.5% to 2% of the sample. Sample: PBMCs. Every receptor here comes from a woman between 18 and 29 years old in good health and CMV-seropositive.

The rearrangement links TRBV4-1 to TRBJ2-1; 7 nucleotides line up with TRBD2. After removal of 3 bases from V and 6 bases from J, the junction contained 8 bases not matched to a gene. Germline CDR1 reads MGHRA; CDR2 reads YSYEKL. CDR3 length: 15 residues. The CDR3 DNA follows: TGCGCCAGCAGCCATGGAGCGGGATTGGGCAATGAGCAGTTCTTC. It yields the protein CASSHGAGLGNEQFF.

The chain links TRBV19 to TRBJ1-1, with a weak D call TRBD1 (5 bases). CDR3 size: 17 residues. The germline V gene encodes CDR1 LNHDA and CDR2 SQIVND (reference sequence). V shed 7 bases and J shed 0 bases, with 21 bases lying between them. CDR3 in DNA: TGTGCCAGTAAGATGGTGCGGGACGGCTGGATGAACACTGAAGCTTTCTTT. It specifies CASKMVRDGWMNTEAFF.

A word on this clone: A read error may produce the germline difference seen at one junction end. The chain is built from TRBV7-2 and TRBJ1-3; no clear D. CDR1 and CDR2 (germline): SGHTA, FQGNSA. CDR3 size: 14 residues. The CDR3 sequence: CASSLAGDGSTIYF. The CDR3 DNA sequence: TGTGCCAGCAGCTTAGCGGGAGATGGAAGCACCATATATTTT.

The CDR3, as DNA: TGCAGCGTTGAATCGGGGGGCGGAACCGGGGAGCTGTTTTTT. Its translation is CSVESGGGTGELFF. The chain joins TRBV29-1 to TRBJ2-2, with a tentative D call TRBD2 (7 bases). The CDR3 is 14 amino acids. The germline V gene has CDR1 SQVTM and CDR2 ANQGSEA. The V end lost 2 bases, the J end lost 5 bases, and 12 bases lay between the germline ends.

V and J are TRBV6-1 and TRBJ1-6; 10 positions agree with TRBD1. The V gene's germline CDR1 is MNHNS and CDR2 SASEGT. The trim removed 4 bases at V and 7 bases at J, leaving 10 bases unmatched. This CDR3 is built from 17 residues. The CDR3: CASSVDRGRRANSPLHF. The CDR3 DNA reads as TGTGCCAGCAGTGTCGACAGGGGGCGAAGGGCAAATTCACCCCTCCACTTT.

The rearrangement uses TRBV2 and TRBJ1-2; no clear D gene. The V end was cut by 2 bases, the J end by 2 bases, with 12 bases between. Germline assignment: CDR1 SNHLY and CDR2 FYNNEI. There are 15 residues in the CDR3. DNA for the CDR3: TGTGCCAGCAGTGAATATGCAGATCGCAACTATGGCTACACCTTC. It codes for CASSEYADRNYGYTF.

The chain recombines TRBV7-6 with TRBJ1-1, with TRBD1 identical over 10 bases. The CDR3 is 21 amino acids. The V gene's germline CDR1 is SGHVS and CDR2 FNYEAQ. Losses at the gene ends were 2 bases for V and 4 bases for J; bases not matched to a gene: 22. In DNA form, the CDR3 reads TGTGCCAGCAGCTTACCAAATAGACAGGGGGCATGGACTGATACAATCACTGAAGCTTTCTTT. As protein: CASSLPNRQGAWTDTITEAFF.

CDR3 amino acids: CASSPSRPSGGVTDTQYF. The CDR3 nucleotides are TGTGCCAGTAGTCCCTCGCGCCCCAGCGGGGGGGTCACAGATACGCAGTATTTT. The rearrangement uses TRBV19 and TRBJ2-3; 10 bases agree with TRBD2. The V segment lost 5 bases and the J segment 2 bases; nucleotides outside the gene matches: 13. The CDR3 spans 18 residues. Germline lookup yields CDR1 LNHDA and CDR2 SQIVND (reference sequence).

The chain uses TRBV6-5 and TRBJ2-7, with 9 nucleotides matching TRBD1. J was trimmed by 6 bases and V by 10 bases; bases with no gene match: 7. Germline-derived CDR1 and CDR2 are MNHEY and SVGAGI. The CDR3 sequence is 12 residues long. The CDR3 region is CATCTGGGEQYF. DNA of the CDR3: TGTGCCACTTGCACAGGGGGCGGCGAGCAGTACTTC.

The gene calls are TRBV4-1 and TRBJ1-5; D is undetermined. With 0 bases removed from V and 5 bases from J, the gap between germline ends came to 14 bases. The CDR3 has 16 amino acids. Germline V gene lookup returns CDR1 MGHRA and CDR2 YSYEKL. The CDR3 nucleotides read TGCGCCAGCAGCCAAGATACGGGTGCAGTACATCAGCCCCAGCATTTT. Residues: CASSQDTGAVHQPQHF.

The chain's CDR3 is CASIHVNRGLNGYTF. The DNA of the CDR3 is TGTGCCAGCATCCACGTTAACAGGGGTCTGAATGGCTACACCTTC. The gene calls are TRBV5-6 and TRBJ1-2, with TRBD1 matching 7 bases. In germline, CDR1 is SGHDT, CDR2 YYEEEE. The CDR3 is 15 residues long. V lost 6 bases and J lost 6; bases outside the gene matches: 14.

The V gene is TRBV11-2, the J gene TRBJ2-7; 9 bases line up with TRBD2. This CDR3 contains 15 residues. Germline V CDR1 and CDR2: SGHAT, FQNNGV. The trim removed 5 bases at V and 9 bases at J, leaving 14 bases unmatched. In DNA form, the CDR3 reads TGTGCCAGCAGCCCCGCAGGGGCGGGAGGGGTTCGGCAGTACTTC. This encodes CASSPAGAGGVRQYF.

V is TRBV2 and J is TRBJ2-2, with D perhaps matching TRBD2 (7 bases). Trimming took 5 bases from V and 6 from J, leaving 13 bases between them. The CDR3 is made up of 14 amino acids. Germline V gene lookup returns CDR1 SNHLY and CDR2 FYNNEI. The CDR3 bases are TGTGCCAGCAGTACTAAGGGGGGGGCCGGGGAGCTGTTTTTT. Its protein is CASSTKGGAGELFF.